Following are 21 T cell receptor beta chains from one sample sequenced in a study of vaccination effects on CD4 cells after COVID-19. Following an approximately 9-day culture, CD4+ T cells were purified. Each participant was administered two doses of either the BNT162b2 or the mRNA-1273 vaccine. No antigen has been assigned to these receptors. Some clones are missing from TCRdb's copy, which holds only in-frame ones; the method was immunoSEQ multiplex PCR. The table shows fewer than 35,000 clones, with roughly 81% occurring only once. The material sequenced was CD4+ T cells from PBMCs cultured without peptide, taken after COVID-19 vaccination. The source is a human donor who received a COVID-19 vaccine.

This chain joins TRBV5-1 and TRBJ2-3; 8 positions agree with TRBD2. Germline CDR1 reads SGHRS; CDR2 reads YFSETQ. V lost 4 bases and J lost 2; bases outside the gene matches: 9. The CDR3 is 16 amino acids. The CDR3 loop is CASSLSGAPHTDTQYF. For the CDR3, the DNA is TGCGCCAGCAGCCTTAGCGGGGCCCCCCACACAGATACGCAGTATTTT.

This clone has only a few counts. The chain carries TRBV29-1 and TRBJ1-5; 9 bases match TRBD1. In germline, CDR1 is SQVTM, CDR2 ANQGSEA. The CDR3 runs 14 residues. Trimming cost V 5 bases and J 4 bases; bases outside gene matches: 6. The CDR3: CSVLGQGINQPQHF. The DNA for the CDR3 is TGCAGCGTTTTAGGACAGGGGATAAATCAGCCCCAGCATTTT.

This clone occurred a few times. In DNA form, the CDR3 reads TGCGCCAGCAGCTTGGACGGCACTAACTACGAGCAGTACTTC. It translates to CASSLDGTNYEQYF. V and J are TRBV5-1 and TRBJ2-7, with D uncertain. Germline loops: CDR1 SGHRS, CDR2 YFSETQ. V was trimmed by 0 bases and J by 3 bases, leaving 10 bases between them. This CDR3 contains 14 residues. Full variable domain (remainder filled in from reference TRBV5-1 and TRBJ2-7): KAGVTQTPRYLIKTRGQQVTLSCSPISGHRSVSWYQQTPGQGLQFLFEYFSETQRNKGNFPGRFSGRQFSNSRSEMNVSTLELGDSALYLCASSLDGTNYEQYFGPGTRLTVT.

This clone came up a few times. This chain uses TRBV3-1 (or the pseudogene TRBV3-2) with TRBJ1-3; TRBD1 matches 8 bases. Germline CDR1 reads LGHDT; CDR2 reads YNNKEL (reference sequence). V gave up 2 bases and J gave up 4 bases; unmatched junction bases: 1. CDR3 size: 14 residues. The CDR3 coding sequence is TGTGCCAGCAGCCAAAGGGACAGGGGAAACACCATATATTTT. It translates to CASSQRDRGNTIYF.

This chain connects TRBV29-1 to TRBJ2-2, with TRBD1 matching 10 bases. Trimming removed 5 bases from V and 6 bases from J; junction bases left unmatched: 6. Germline loops: CDR1 SQVTM, CDR2 ANQGSEA. The CDR3 runs 14 residues. The CDR3: CSVRTGGSAGELFF. The CDR3 nucleotides are TGCAGCGTTAGGACAGGGGGGTCGGCCGGGGAGCTGTTTTTT.

In DNA form, the CDR3 reads TGTGCCAGCAGCAAATCTGGGACAGGGAATGAGCAGTTCTTC. Translating gives CASSKSGTGNEQFF. The genes are TRBV7-3 and TRBJ2-1; 9 bases align to TRBD1. Trimming cost V 5 bases and J 7 bases; bases outside gene matches: 6. The germline gives CDR1 SGHTA, CDR2 FQGTGA. This CDR3 contains 14 residues.

The V gene is TRBV5-4, the J gene TRBJ2-2; 7 bases agree with TRBD1. In germline, CDR1 is SGHNT, CDR2 YYREEE (reference sequence). This CDR3 is 17 amino acids long. With 4 bases clipped from V and 1 base from J, the junction kept 10 bases outside the gene matches. CDR3: CASSPPEGARNTGELFF. The CDR3 DNA is TGTGCCAGCAGCCCCCCCGAGGGGGCGCGGAACACCGGGGAGCTGTTTTTT.

V and J are TRBV10-2 and TRBJ2-1; 10 bases map to TRBD1. V was clipped by 5 bases and J by 1 base; unmatched bases: 2. The V gene's germline CDR1 is WSHSY and CDR2 SAAADI. The CDR3 loop spans 15 amino acids. The chain's CDR3 is CASSPDRGSYNEQFF. CDR3 in DNA: TGCGCCAGCAGTCCGGACAGGGGGTCCTACAATGAGCAGTTCTTC.

The chain joins TRBV28 to TRBJ2-2; 12 bases agree with TRBD2. The V gene's germline CDR1 is MDHEN and CDR2 SYDVKM. There are 15 residues in the CDR3. V was clipped by 7 bases and J by 6 bases; unmatched bases: 6. The CDR3 nucleotides read TGTGCCAGCATTAGACTAGCGGGAGTGGCCGGGGAGCTGTTTTTT. Encoded protein: CASIRLAGVAGELFF. Combining the CDR3 with reference TRBV28 and TRBJ2-2 gives the whole variable domain DVKVTQSSRYLVKRTGEKVFLECVQDMDHENMFWYRQDPGLGLRLIYFSYDVKMKEKGDIPEGYSVSREKKERFSLILESASTNQTSMYLCASIRLAGVAGELFFGEGSRLTVL.

The rearrangement uses TRBV11-3 and TRBJ2-2; no reliable D call. Germline CDR1 reads SGHNT; CDR2 reads YENEEA. The CDR3 runs to 15 residues. V shed 1 base and J shed 5 bases, with 11 bases lying between them. CDR3 region: CASSLVRSWTGELFF. In DNA form, the CDR3 reads TGTGCCAGCAGCTTAGTTCGCAGCTGGACCGGGGAGCTGTTTTTT. Filled out from reference TRBV11-3 and TRBJ2-2, the complete variable domain reads EAGVVQSPRYKIIEKKQPVAFWCNPISGHNTLYWYLQNLGQGPELLIRYENEEAVDDSQLPKDRFSAERLKGVDSTLKIQPAELGDSAVYLCASSLVRSWTGELFFGEGSRLTVL.

The chain uses TRBV7-2 and TRBJ1-5, with 7 bases identical to TRBD1. The germline gives CDR1 SGHTA, CDR2 FQGNSA. This CDR3 region has 15 residues. The J segment lost 4 bases and the V segment lost 1 base, leaving 4 bases of the junction unmatched. CDR3 sequence reads: CASSLEQGSNQPQHF. The CDR3 DNA sequence: TGTGCCAGCAGCTTAGAACAGGGGTCAAATCAGCCCCAGCATTTT.

The chain couples TRBV4-1 to TRBJ1-3, with D possibly being TRBD1 (6 bases). There are 16 residues in the CDR3. Trimming took 2 bases from V and 2 from J, leaving 13 bases between them. CDR1 and CDR2 (germline): MGHRA, YSYEKL. The CDR3 spells CASSQPLTGPGNTIYF. The DNA for the CDR3 is TGCGCCAGCAGCCAACCTCTGACAGGCCCTGGAAACACCATATATTTT.

The rearrangement links TRBV9 to TRBJ1-1, with TRBD1 as a possible D gene (6 bases). The CDR3 contains 14 residues. The V gene lost 3 bases and the J gene lost 5 bases, with 14 bases spanning the gap. CDR1 is SGDLS and CDR2 is YYNGEE in the germline V gene. CDR3 DNA: TGTGCCAGCAGCGGAGTACAGGGAGGGACTGAAGCTTTCTTT. This sequence encodes CASSGVQGGTEAFF.

The table lists this clone with a count of one. CDR3 in amino acids: CASGDTDRSHSPLHF. For the CDR3, the DNA is TGTGCCAGCGGGGACACGGACAGGAGCCATTCACCCCTCCACTTT. This chain connects TRBV19 to TRBJ1-6; 7 bases are a match to TRBD1. V dropped 9 bases and J dropped 8; count of bases not matched to a gene: 13. This CDR3 is 15 amino acids long. The germline V gene encodes CDR1 LNHDA and CDR2 SQIVND (reference sequence).

The rearrangement uses TRBV3-1 (or the pseudogene TRBV3-2) and TRBJ1-2; no definite D call. CDR1 is LGHDT and CDR2 is YNNKEL in the germline V gene (reference sequence). The CDR3 runs 17 residues. The V end lost 3 bases, the J end lost 4 bases, and 21 bases lay between the germline ends. For the CDR3, the DNA is TGTGCCAGCAGCCACAGGCGTCTTCGTGCAGAGGGCTATGGCTACACCTTC. Translating gives CASSHRRLRAEGYGYTF.

The V and J genes are TRBV30 and TRBJ2-3; 8 bases are a match to TRBD2. Losses at the gene ends were 3 bases for V and 3 bases for J; bases not matched to a gene: 5. Looked up from germline, CDR1 is GTSNPN and CDR2 is SVGIG (reference sequence). This CDR3 has 14 amino acids. In nucleotides, the CDR3 is TGTGCCTGGAGAGTAGCGGGGAAGACAGATACGCAGTATTTT. Its protein product is CAWRVAGKTDTQYF.

The gene calls are TRBV5-8 and TRBJ2-5; D is uncertain. Germline V gene lookup returns CDR1 SGHTS and CDR2 YDEGEE. The V end lost 0 bases, the J end lost 7 bases, and 4 bases lay between the germline ends. The CDR3 extends over 11 amino acids. The CDR3 reads CASSLGSTQYF. CDR3 sequence (DNA): TGTGCCAGCAGCTTGGGGTCGACCCAGTACTTC.

Remarks on this clone: One end of the junction does not line up with germline, which may come from a read error. The chain has TRBV6-1 and TRBJ2-1, with D maybe TRBD1 (6 bases). In germline, CDR1 is MNHNS, CDR2 SASEGT. The CDR3 runs 13 residues. Here the CDR3 DNA reads TGTGCCAGCAGGGAAGGACAGAGACATGAGCAGTTCTTC. It yields the protein CASREGQRHEQFF.

The J gene is TRBJ2-1, the V gene TRBV30; tentatively, D is TRBD1 (5 bases). Per the germline V gene, CDR1 is GTSNPN and CDR2 is SVGIG (reference sequence). Trimming took 5 bases from V and 0 from J, leaving 11 bases between them. CDR3 length: 14 residues. The CDR3 here is CAWCSGNSYNEQFF. For the CDR3, the DNA is TGTGCCTGGTGTTCAGGGAACTCCTACAATGAGCAGTTCTTC.

This clone occurred a few times. The chain is built from TRBV6-1 and TRBJ1-5, with 7 nucleotides matching TRBD1. V lost 4 bases and J lost 2; bases outside the gene matches: 8. CDR3 size: 16 residues. Germline V CDR1 and CDR2: MNHNS, SASEGT. As DNA, the CDR3 is TGTGCCAGCAGTGGGGAGAAGGGGGCAGGCAATCAGCCCCAGCATTTT. Its translation: CASSGEKGAGNQPQHF.

The V and J genes are TRBV3-1 (or the pseudogene TRBV3-2) and TRBJ1-1; 7 bases are shared with TRBD1. The CDR3 spans 15 residues. The germline V gene encodes CDR1 LGHDT and CDR2 YNNKEL (reference sequence). Unmatched junction bases numbered 7, after V lost 4 bases and J lost 2 bases. CDR3 amino acids: CASSPLGTVNTEAFF. DNA for the CDR3: TGTGCCAGCAGCCCCTTGGGGACAGTCAACACTGAAGCTTTCTTT.